The clone carrying this TCR beta chain was recorded at least ten times. Its specificity is unknown. The data originate from a study of molecular identifiers for immune sequencing clone quantification. Study outcomes and limitations: For effector cells, clones above 20 RNA copies held over 98% of molecules; for naive cells, under 1%.

CD8+CD4-CCR7+CD45RA+ sorting gave the naive CD8 T cells. V lost 6 bases and J lost 6, with 14 bases in between. This CDR3 spans 14 amino acids. Germline V gene data show CDR1 as SEHNR and CDR2 as FQNEAQ (reference sequence). TCRdb re-called the PCR reads through MiXCR, storing one row per CDR3 protein. The repertoire has over 85,000 distinct CDR3 sequences, more than 20% of them found once; the top ten carry about 0.73%. This sequence joins TRBV7-9 and TRBJ1-4; no clear D gene. This TCR derives from a human donor in good health. Some libraries in this study had Jurkat cell RNA spiked in. Sample: naive CD8+ T cells from blood, with Jurkat cell RNA spiked in. The sample's subset: FACS-sorted CD8+CD4-CCR7+CD45RA+ naive T cells. CDR3 coding DNA: TGTGCCAGCAGGCCGGATTCCGACTATGAAAAACTGTTTTTT. This gives the protein CASRPDSDYEKLFF. Supplemented by reference TRBV7-9 and TRBJ1-4, the full variable domain reads DTGVSQNPRHKITKRGQNVTFRCDPISEHNRLYWYRQTLGQGPEFLTYFQNEAQLEKSRLLSDRFSAERPKGSFSTLEIQRTEQGDSAMYLCASRPDSDYEKLFFGSGTQLSVL.